The 5 T cell receptor beta chains below all came from one sample that was sequenced in a study of CD8+ T cells in alopecia areata. In alopecia areata patients, both lesional scalp punch biopsies and peripheral blood were collected. RNA extraction and reverse transcription yielded cDNA as sequencing template. Only in-frame clones appear in the TCRdb table, and some are missing; sequencing was by immunoSEQ multiplex PCR. The table records about 12,000 clones, approximately 60% of them present only once. Sequenced: skin. These receptors originate from a human donor with alopecia areata.

The V and J genes are TRBV10-1 and TRBJ2-5; D is possibly TRBD2 (5 bases). V lost 6 bases to trimming and J lost 7 bases, with 21 bases between them. This CDR3 spans 15 amino acids. Germline CDR1 WNHNN, CDR2 SYGVQD (reference sequence). The CDR3 protein is CASSPGKRGLATQYF. As DNA, the CDR3 is TGCGCCAGCAGCCCCGGGAAGCGTGGGCTGGCGACCCAGTACTTC.

This clone was detected a few times. The chain is built from TRBV7-2 and TRBJ2-4, with TRBD1 matching over 9 bases. CDR1 is SGHTA, CDR2 FQGNSA, per germline. V was clipped by 2 bases and J by 3 bases; unmatched bases: 2. The length of the CDR3 is 15 residues. The CDR3 region has the DNA TGTGCCAGCAGCTTACTGACAGGGGGCAAAAACATTCAGTACTTC. Residues: CASSLLTGGKNIQYF.

J is TRBJ2-3 and V is TRBV5-1; TRBD1 might be the D (6 bases). The germline V gene has CDR1 SGHRS and CDR2 YFSETQ. This CDR3 has 15 residues. The germline V and J ends were trimmed by 4 bases and 3 bases, with 15 bases remaining between them. In DNA form, the CDR3 reads TGCGCCAGCAGCCCAACAGGGTTCGGGACAGATACGCAGTATTTT. Protein product: CASSPTGFGTDTQYF.

The V and J genes are TRBV28 and TRBJ2-7; D may correspond to TRBD1 or TRBD2 (5 bases each). Germline V gene lookup returns CDR1 MDHEN and CDR2 SYDVKM. CDR3 length: 17 amino acids. Trimming shortened V by 3 bases and J by 12 bases, and 30 bases separated the two germline ends. CDR3 region: CASSFITRWQGPSDRYF. CDR3 nucleotide sequence: TGTGCCAGCAGTTTTATAACGCGTTGGCAGGGACCAAGCGATCGGTACTTC.

The chain employs TRBV28 and TRBJ2-7; perhaps D is TRBD1 or TRBD2 (5 bases each). Germline V gene lookup returns CDR1 MDHEN and CDR2 SYDVKM. The CDR3 is 14 residues long. Trimming cost V 4 bases and J 5 bases, with 15 bases left between them. The CDR3 sequence: CASSSPGAVDEQYF. The CDR3, as DNA: TGTGCCAGCAGTTCTCCCGGGGCTGTGGACGAGCAGTACTTC.